The rows below give T cell receptor beta chains drawn from one sample of a study of blood T cell repertoires in COVID-19. The table came from immunoSEQ multiplex PCR; TCRdb's copy has only in-frame clones and leaves some out. The sample has approximately 250,000 clones, around 82% seen once. Sequencing was done on a sample of peripheral blood. The receptors stem from a human donor in a cohort sampled during active COVID-19. The CDR3 runs from the conserved cysteine through the conserved F or W. D genes are given only for firm matches. Clone size is stated in some rows and not others, as once, few, many or a class when expanded.

v_gene	d_gene	abundance	j_gene	CDR3nt	CDR3aa
TRBV27	TRBD2	NA	TRBJ2-7	TGTGCCAGCAGTTTATACTGGCTAGCGGCCACCTACGAGCAGTACTTC	CASSLYWLAATYEQYF
TRBV9	TRBD1	few	TRBJ1-6	TGTGCCAGCAGCGTGACAGGGGGTGGATCACCCCTCCACTTT	CASSVTGGGSPLHF
TRBV2	NA	NA	TRBJ2-3	TGTGCCAGCCTAAGTCTTAGCACAGATACGCAGTATTTT	CASLSLSTDTQYF
TRBV5-6	NA	few	TRBJ1-1	TGTGCCAGCAGAACGGGGGGGACTGAAGCTTTCTTT	CASRTGGTEAFF
TRBV9	NA	NA	TRBJ1-1	TGTGCCAGCAGCGTGGGCGGGACTTCTGAAGCTTTCTTT	CASSVGGTSEAFF
TRBV5-1	TRBD2	NA	TRBJ2-3	TGCGCCAGCAGCCTGAGGGGACTATCGATGGATACGCAGTATTTT	CASSLRGLSMDTQYF
TRBV4-1	TRBD2	NA	TRBJ2-7	TGCGCCAGCAGCCAAGATTGGGGCGGCGGGAGCTCCTACGAGCAGTACTTC	CASSQDWGGGSSYEQYF
TRBV4-1	TRBD1	few	TRBJ1-2	TGCGCCAGCAGCCAAGATGTTGTACTGGGACAGGGGAACTTCTACTATGGCTACACCTTC	CASSQDVVLGQGNFYYGYTF
TRBV9	TRBD1	NA	TRBJ1-2	TGTGCCAGCAGCGTCACAGGGGGCGGGGAGGGCTACACCTTC	CASSVTGGGEGYTF
TRBV2	NA	NA	TRBJ1-1	TGTGCCAGCAGGGTACAGGGTTGGAGTGAAGCTTTCTTT	CASRVQGWSEAFF
TRBV12-3/TRBV12-4	NA	few	TRBJ1-4	TGTGCCAGCACTGACTTTGGAAAACTGTTTTTT	CASTDFGKLFF
TRBV7-8	NA	NA	TRBJ1-3	TGTGCCAGCAGCTTAAGGACGAATTCTCGGGAAAACACCATATATTTT	CASSLRTNSRENTIYF
TRBV3-1/TRBV3-2	TRBD2	NA	TRBJ2-7	TGTGCCAGCAGCCGCCCGACGGGACTAGCGGCTCCCGAGCAGTACTTC	CASSRPTGLAAPEQYF
TRBV10-3	TRBD1	NA	TRBJ2-7	TGTGCCATCAGTGATAGTGGGACAGCACCCTACGAGCAGTACTTC	CAISDSGTAPYEQYF
TRBV18	TRBD1	NA	TRBJ2-7	TGTGCCAGCTCACCTGACAGGGCGGCTCGGGACGAGCAGTACTTC	CASSPDRAARDEQYF
TRBV1	NA	NA	TRBJ1-2	TGCACCAGCAGCCAAGTGGTATCAGGGGGCTCCGATAACTATGGCTACACCTTC	CTSSQVVSGGSDNYGYTF
TRBV6-6	TRBD2	NA	TRBJ2-2	TGTGCCAGCAGTCTTAGCGGGGCGAACACCGGGGAGCTGTTTTTT	CASSLSGANTGELFF
TRBV6-1	NA	NA	TRBJ1-3	TGTGCCAGCAGTGCCAGCCCCGGGGGGGCTGGAAACACCATATATTTT	CASSASPGGAGNTIYF
TRBV6-5	TRBD2	once	TRBJ2-1	TGTGCCAGCGCCCGACTAGCGGGTACCGACAATGAGCAGTTCTTC	CASARLAGTDNEQFF
TRBV14	NA	few	TRBJ1-1	TGTGCCAGCAGCCAAACACAGAACACTGAAGCTTTCTTT	CASSQTQNTEAFF
TRBV4-3	TRBD2	few	TRBJ2-3	TGCGCCAGCAGCCGCCATCTGGGTAGCGGGGGAGCAACTAGCACAGATACGCAGTATTTT	CASSRHLGSGGATSTDTQYF
TRBV11-2	NA	NA	TRBJ2-5	TGTGCCAGCAGCTTAGGCGGCACATGGAAAGAGACCCAGTACTTC	CASSLGGTWKETQYF
TRBV5-1	TRBD1	NA	TRBJ2-3	TGCGCCAGCACCCTCGACAGGGCGCAAAGCACAGATACGCAGTATTTT	CASTLDRAQSTDTQYF
TRBV9	TRBD1	NA	TRBJ2-5	TGTGCCAGCAGCGCACCGACAGGGGTAGAGACCCAGTACTTC	CASSAPTGVETQYF
TRBV5-5	NA	once	TRBJ2-7	TGTGCCAGCAGCCCCAGTGCCGGTTTGCGCCTTTTTTCGGGGGAGCAGTACTTC	CASSPSAGLRLFSGEQYF
TRBV12-3/TRBV12-4	TRBD2	many	TRBJ2-3	TGTGCCAGCAGTCGACTAGCGGGAGATACGCAGTATTTT	CASSRLAGDTQYF
TRBV5-6	NA	few	TRBJ1-4	TGTGCCAGCACAACGAGGGGGTTTGGGGAAAAACTGTTTTTT	CASTTRGFGEKLFF
TRBV27	NA	NA	TRBJ2-3	TGTGCCAGCAGTCCCCAGGTCGCAGATACGCAGTATTTT	CASSPQVADTQYF
TRBV18	NA	NA	TRBJ1-1	TGTGCCAGCTCATACGGACAGAACACTGAAGCTTTCTTT	CASSYGQNTEAFF
TRBV11-1	NA	NA	TRBJ2-2	TGTGCCAGTGGGGCAGTAAACGGGGAGCTGTTTTTT	CASGAVNGELFF
TRBV11-2	TRBD1	NA	TRBJ2-2	TGTGCCAGCGGTGGGACAGGGAACACCGGGGAGCTGTTTTTT	CASGGTGNTGELFF
TRBV10-1	NA	NA	TRBJ1-1	TGCGCCAGCAGCTTAACCGGCAGGGATGAAGCTTTCTTT	CASSLTGRDEAFF
TRBV2	NA	NA	TRBJ1-2	TGTGCCAGCAGTGAAGACGGGGATGGCTACACCTTC	CASSEDGDGYTF
TRBV28	NA	NA	TRBJ1-6	TGTGCCAGCAGTTTAAGTAGGGCAGGGTCAAATTCACCCCTCCACTTT	CASSLSRAGSNSPLHF
TRBV5-1	TRBD1	NA	TRBJ1-4	TGCGCCAGCAGCTACGACAGGGGGATTAATGAAAAACTGTTTTTT	CASSYDRGINEKLFF
TRBV2	TRBD1	NA	TRBJ1-4	TGTGCCAGCAGCCTAGACAGGGCCCGTAATGAAAAACTGTTTTTT	CASSLDRARNEKLFF
TRBV27	TRBD1	NA	TRBJ1-4	TGTGCCAGCAGTCGGGACAGAAATGAAAAACTGTTTTTT	CASSRDRNEKLFF
TRBV19	TRBD2	NA	TRBJ2-2	TGTGCCAGTAGTTCACCGGGACTAGCGTCGAACACCGGGGAGCTGTTTTTT	CASSSPGLASNTGELFF
TRBV6-5	NA	NA	TRBJ2-5	TGTGCCAGCACCACACAGGGGGGGGGTTTGGAGACCCAGTACTTC	CASTTQGGGLETQYF
TRBV10-1	NA	NA	TRBJ2-5	TGCGCCAGCAGTGACAGGGCGGGACAAGAGACCCAGTACTTC	CASSDRAGQETQYF
TRBV28	TRBD1	NA	TRBJ2-7	TGTGCCAGCAGTTTACCCCTAGGCACAGGGGGACCCTACGAGCAGTACTTC	CASSLPLGTGGPYEQYF
TRBV19	TRBD1	NA	TRBJ1-2	TGTGCCAGTAGTATTTTGCGGACAGGGGACCCACCGGGTGATGGCTACACCTTC	CASSILRTGDPPGDGYTF
TRBV18	TRBD1	NA	TRBJ1-2	TGTGCCAGCACAACACGTCTGGGCGGGACAGATGACTATGGCTACACCTTC	CASTTRLGGTDDYGYTF
TRBV12-3/TRBV12-4	NA	NA	TRBJ2-1	TGTGCCAGCAGCCGCTCGGGATTAGGTGAGCAGTTCTTC	CASSRSGLGEQFF
TRBV4-2	TRBD1	NA	TRBJ2-7	TGTGCCAGCAGCCAAGGCTCAGGGGGCCCACCTTACGAGCAGTACTTC	CASSQGSGGPPYEQYF
TRBV5-1	TRBD2	NA	TRBJ2-5	TGCGCCAGCAGAACGGAGATAGCGGGATCTCAAGAGACCCAGTACTTC	CASRTEIAGSQETQYF
TRBV6-2/TRBV6-3	TRBD1	NA	TRBJ1-1	TGTGCCAGCAGTAACACAGGGGGAAGCACTGAAGCTTTCTTT	CASSNTGGSTEAFF
TRBV3-1/TRBV3-2	NA	once	TRBJ2-5	TGTGCCAGCAGCCAAGATGTTCGGCTAGCAAAGACCCAGTACTTC	CASSQDVRLAKTQYF
TRBV5-5	TRBD1	NA	TRBJ2-3	TGTGCCAGCAGCCGGACAGGGTCGAGAGATACGCAGTATTTT	CASSRTGSRDTQYF
TRBV24-1	NA	NA	TRBJ2-1	TGTGCCACCAGTCCCATTGGGCGAGACTACAATGAGCAGTTCTTC	CATSPIGRDYNEQFF
TRBV19	TRBD2	NA	TRBJ2-7	TGTGCCAGTAGTCCCGGGACTAGCAACGGCGAGCAGTACTTC	CASSPGTSNGEQYF
TRBV7-2	NA	NA	TRBJ2-5	TGTGCCAGCAGCTTAAATCTCGGGGGGCCCCTCCGGACCCAGTACTTC	CASSLNLGGPLRTQYF
TRBV5-8	NA	NA	TRBJ1-4	TGTGCCAGCAGCCTTGGCGGGGGGCCAACTAATGAAAAACTGTTTTTT	CASSLGGGPTNEKLFF
TRBV6-5	TRBD2	NA	TRBJ2-5	TGTGCCAGCAGCCCGACTAGCAGAGGGGAGACCCAGTACTTC	CASSPTSRGETQYF
TRBV6-6	NA	NA	TRBJ1-5	TGTGCCAGCAGTTACGGACAGAGCTCCAATCAGCCCCAGCATTTT	CASSYGQSSNQPQHF